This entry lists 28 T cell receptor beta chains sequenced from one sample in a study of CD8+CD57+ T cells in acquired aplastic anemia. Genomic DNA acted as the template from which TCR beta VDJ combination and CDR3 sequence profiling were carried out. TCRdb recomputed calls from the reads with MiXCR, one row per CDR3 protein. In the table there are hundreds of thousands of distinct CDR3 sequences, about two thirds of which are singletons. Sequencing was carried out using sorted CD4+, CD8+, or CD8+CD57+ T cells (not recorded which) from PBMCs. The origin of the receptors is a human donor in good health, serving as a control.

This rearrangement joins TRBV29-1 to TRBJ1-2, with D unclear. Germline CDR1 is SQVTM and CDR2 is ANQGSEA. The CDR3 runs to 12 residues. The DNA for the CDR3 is TGCGCCAGCAGCGTAGAGACCGGTGGCTACACCTTC. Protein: CASSVETGGYTF. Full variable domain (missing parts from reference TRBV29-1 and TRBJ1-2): SAVISQKPSRDICQRGTSLTIQCQVDSQVTMMFWYRQQPGQSLTLIATANQGSEATYESGFVIDKFPISRPNLTFSTLTVSNMSPEDSSIYLCASSVETGGYTFGSGTRLTVV.

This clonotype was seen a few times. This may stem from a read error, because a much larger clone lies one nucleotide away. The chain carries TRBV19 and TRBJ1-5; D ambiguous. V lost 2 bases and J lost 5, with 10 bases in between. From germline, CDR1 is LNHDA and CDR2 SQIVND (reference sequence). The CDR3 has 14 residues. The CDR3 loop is CASSIIQNDQPQHF. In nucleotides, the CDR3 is TGTGCCAGTAGTATAATTCAAAACGATCAGCCCCAGCATTTT.

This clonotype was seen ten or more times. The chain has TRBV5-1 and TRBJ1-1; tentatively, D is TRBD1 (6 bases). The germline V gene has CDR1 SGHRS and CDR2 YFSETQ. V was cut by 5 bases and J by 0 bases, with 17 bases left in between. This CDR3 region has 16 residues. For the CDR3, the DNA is TGCGCCAGCAGTCGAGACAGGACCCCCATGAACACTGAAGCTTTCTTT. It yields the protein CASSRDRTPMNTEAFF.

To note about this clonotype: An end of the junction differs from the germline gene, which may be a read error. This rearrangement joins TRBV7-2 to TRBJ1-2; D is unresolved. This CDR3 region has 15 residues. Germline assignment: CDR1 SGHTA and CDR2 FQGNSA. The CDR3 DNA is TGTGCCAGCAGCTTGGTTGGGAGGGCTAACTATGGCTCCACCTTC. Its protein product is CASSLVGRANYGSTF.

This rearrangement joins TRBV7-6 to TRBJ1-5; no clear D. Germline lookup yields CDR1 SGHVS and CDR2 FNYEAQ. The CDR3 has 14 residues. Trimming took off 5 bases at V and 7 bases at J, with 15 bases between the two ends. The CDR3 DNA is TGTGCCAGCAGCGCACTAGGTACCGGGCAGCCCCAGCATTTT. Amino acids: CASSALGTGQPQHF.

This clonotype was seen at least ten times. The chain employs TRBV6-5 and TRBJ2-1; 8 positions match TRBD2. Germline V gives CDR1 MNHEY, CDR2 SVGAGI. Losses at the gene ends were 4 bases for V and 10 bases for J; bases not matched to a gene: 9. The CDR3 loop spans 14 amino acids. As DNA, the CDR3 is TGTGCCAGCAGTTGGACTAGCTCCCTCTCAGAGCAGTTCTTC. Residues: CASSWTSSLSEQFF.

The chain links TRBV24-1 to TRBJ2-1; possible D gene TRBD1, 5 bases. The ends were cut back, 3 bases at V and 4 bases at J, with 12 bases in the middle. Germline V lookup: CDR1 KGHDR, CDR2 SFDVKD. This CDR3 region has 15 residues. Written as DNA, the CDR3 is TGTGCCACCAGTGATGCACTGACAGCATACAATGAGCAGTTCTTC. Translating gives CATSDALTAYNEQFF.

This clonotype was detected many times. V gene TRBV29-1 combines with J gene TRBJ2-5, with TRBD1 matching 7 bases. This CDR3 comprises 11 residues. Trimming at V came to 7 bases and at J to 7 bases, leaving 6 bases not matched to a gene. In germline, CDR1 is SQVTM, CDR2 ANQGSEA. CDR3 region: CSAGQRGTQYF. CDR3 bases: TGCAGCGCGGGACAGCGCGGGACCCAGTACTTC.

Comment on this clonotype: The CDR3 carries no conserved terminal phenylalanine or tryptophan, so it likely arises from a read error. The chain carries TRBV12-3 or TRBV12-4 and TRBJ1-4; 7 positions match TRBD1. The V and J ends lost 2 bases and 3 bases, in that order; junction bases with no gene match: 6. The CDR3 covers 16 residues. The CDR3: CASSLRRGDSNEKLFS. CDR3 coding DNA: TGTGCCAGCAGTTTACGCAGGGGGGATTCTAATGAAAAACTGTTTTCT.

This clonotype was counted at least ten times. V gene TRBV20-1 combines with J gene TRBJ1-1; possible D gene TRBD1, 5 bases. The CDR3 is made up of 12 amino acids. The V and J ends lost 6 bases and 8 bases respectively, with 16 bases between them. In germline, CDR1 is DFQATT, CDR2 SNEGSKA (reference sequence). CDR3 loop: CSAWDSTREAFF. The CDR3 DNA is TGCAGTGCCTGGGACTCAACAAGAGAAGCTTTCTTT.

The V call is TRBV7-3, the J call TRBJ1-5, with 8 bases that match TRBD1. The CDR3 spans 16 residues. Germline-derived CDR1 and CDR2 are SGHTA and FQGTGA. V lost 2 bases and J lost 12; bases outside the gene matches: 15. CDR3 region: CASSLGDPGGYGYQHF. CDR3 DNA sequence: TGTGCCAGCAGCTTAGGGGACCCAGGGGGCTATGGCTACCAGCATTTT.

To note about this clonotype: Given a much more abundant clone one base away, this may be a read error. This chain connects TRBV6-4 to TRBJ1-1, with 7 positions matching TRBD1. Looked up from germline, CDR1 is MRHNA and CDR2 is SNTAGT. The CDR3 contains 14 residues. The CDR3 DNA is TGTGCCAGCAGATCCGGACAGGTGAACGCTGAAGCTTTCTTT. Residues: CASRSGQVNAEAFF.

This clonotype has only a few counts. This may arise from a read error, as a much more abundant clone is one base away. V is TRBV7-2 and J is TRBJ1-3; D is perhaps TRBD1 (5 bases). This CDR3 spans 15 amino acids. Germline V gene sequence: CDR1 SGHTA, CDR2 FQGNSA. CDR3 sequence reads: CASSLRTGPRNAIYF. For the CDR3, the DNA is TGTGCCAGCAGCTTAAGGACGGGACCTAGAAACGCCATATATTTT.

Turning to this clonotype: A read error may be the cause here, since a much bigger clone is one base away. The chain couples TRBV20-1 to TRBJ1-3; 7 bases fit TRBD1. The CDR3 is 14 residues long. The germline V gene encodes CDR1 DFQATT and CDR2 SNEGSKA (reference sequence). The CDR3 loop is CSAPDGQAGDTIYF. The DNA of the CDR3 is TGCAGTGCGCCGGACGGACAGGCTGGAGACACCATATATTTT.

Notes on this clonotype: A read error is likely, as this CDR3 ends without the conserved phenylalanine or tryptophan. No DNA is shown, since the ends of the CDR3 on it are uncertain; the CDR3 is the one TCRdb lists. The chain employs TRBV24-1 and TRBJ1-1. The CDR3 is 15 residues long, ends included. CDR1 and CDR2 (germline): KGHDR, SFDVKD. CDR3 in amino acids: CATSDPILARHELFL.

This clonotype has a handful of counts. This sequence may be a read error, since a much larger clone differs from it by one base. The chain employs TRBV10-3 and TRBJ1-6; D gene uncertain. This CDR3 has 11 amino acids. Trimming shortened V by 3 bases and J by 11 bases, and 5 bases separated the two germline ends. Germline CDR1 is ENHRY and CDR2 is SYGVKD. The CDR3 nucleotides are TGTGCCATCAGTGAACGGGCACCCCTCCACTTT. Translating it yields CAISERAPLHF.

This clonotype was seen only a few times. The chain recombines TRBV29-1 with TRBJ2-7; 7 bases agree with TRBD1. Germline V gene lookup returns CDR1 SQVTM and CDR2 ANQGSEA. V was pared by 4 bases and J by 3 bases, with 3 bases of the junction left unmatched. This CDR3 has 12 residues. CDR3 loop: CSVAGTDYEQYF. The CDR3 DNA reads TGCAGCGTTGCCGGGACAGACTACGAGCAGTACTTC.

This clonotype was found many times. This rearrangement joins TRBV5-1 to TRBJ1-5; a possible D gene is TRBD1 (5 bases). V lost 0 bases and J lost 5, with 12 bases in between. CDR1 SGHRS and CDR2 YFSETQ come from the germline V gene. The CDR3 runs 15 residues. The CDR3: CASSLAGRDHQPQHF. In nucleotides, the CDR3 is TGCGCCAGCAGCTTGGCTGGCAGGGATCATCAGCCCCAGCATTTT.

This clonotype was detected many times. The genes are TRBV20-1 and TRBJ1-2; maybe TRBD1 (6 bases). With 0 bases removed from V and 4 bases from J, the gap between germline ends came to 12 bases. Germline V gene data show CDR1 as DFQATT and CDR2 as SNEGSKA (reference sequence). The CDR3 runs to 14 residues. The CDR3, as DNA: TGCAGTGCTAGAGATTCGGGGGGCCCCTATGGCTACACCTTC. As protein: CSARDSGGPYGYTF.

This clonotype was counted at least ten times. CDR3 sequence: CASSQGGTSTDTQYF. As DNA, the CDR3 is TGTGCCAGCAGCCAAGGGGGCACTAGCACAGATACGCAGTATTTT. V usage is TRBV4-2 and J usage is TRBJ2-3, with D maybe TRBD1 (5 bases). The germline gives CDR1 LGHNA, CDR2 YNFKEQ. V gave up 1 base and J gave up 0 bases, with 8 bases separating them. This CDR3 region has 15 residues.

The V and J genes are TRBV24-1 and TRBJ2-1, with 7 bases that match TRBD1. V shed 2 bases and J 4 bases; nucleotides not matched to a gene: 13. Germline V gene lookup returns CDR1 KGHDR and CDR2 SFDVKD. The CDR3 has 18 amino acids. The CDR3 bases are TGTGCCACCAGTGATTCCCCTAGGACAGGAGGAGGATACAATGAGCAGTTCTTC. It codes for CATSDSPRTGGGYNEQFF.

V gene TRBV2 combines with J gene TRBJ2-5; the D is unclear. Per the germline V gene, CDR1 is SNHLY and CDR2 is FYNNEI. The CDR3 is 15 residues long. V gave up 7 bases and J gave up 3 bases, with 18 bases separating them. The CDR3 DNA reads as TGTGCCAGCACCTCGGAGAGTTGGGATAAAGAGACCCAGTACTTC. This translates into CASTSESWDKETQYF.

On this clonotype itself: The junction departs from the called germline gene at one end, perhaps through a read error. In DNA form, the CDR3 reads TGTGCCAGCAGCTTAGGGACAGCGCGGAGGGAAGAGCAGTACTTC. This sequence encodes CASSLGTARREEQYF. The V and J genes are TRBV15 and TRBJ2-7; D may be TRBD1 (7 bases). There are 15 residues in the CDR3. Germline CDR1 LNHNV, CDR2 YYDKDF (reference sequence).

CDR3 residues: CASSDGSAQYF. Written as DNA, the CDR3 is TGTGCCAGCAGCGACGGGAGCGCCCAGTACTTC. The V and J genes are TRBV6-1 and TRBJ2-5; a weak D match, TRBD2 (6 bases). From germline, CDR1 is MNHNS and CDR2 SASEGT. The CDR3 length is 11 residues. With 6 bases removed from V and 9 bases from J, the gap between germline ends came to 11 bases.

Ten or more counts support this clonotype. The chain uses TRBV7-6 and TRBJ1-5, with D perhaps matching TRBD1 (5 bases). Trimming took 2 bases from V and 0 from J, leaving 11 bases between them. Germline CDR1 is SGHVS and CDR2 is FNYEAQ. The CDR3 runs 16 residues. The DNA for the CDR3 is TGTGCCAGCAGCTTAACAGGTCCTGCTAGCAATCAGCCCCAGCATTTT. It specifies CASSLTGPASNQPQHF. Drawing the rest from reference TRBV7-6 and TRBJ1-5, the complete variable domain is GAGVSQSPRYKVTKRGQDVALRCDPISGHVSLYWYRQALGQGPEFLTYFNYEAQQDKSGLPNDRFSAERPEGSISTLTIQRTEQRDSAMYRCASSLTGPASNQPQHFGDGTRLSIL.

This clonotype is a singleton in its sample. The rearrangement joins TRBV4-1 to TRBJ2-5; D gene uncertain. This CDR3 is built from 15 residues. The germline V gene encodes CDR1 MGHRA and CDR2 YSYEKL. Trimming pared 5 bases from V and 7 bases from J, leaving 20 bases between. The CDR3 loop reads CASSRDVTARGTQYF. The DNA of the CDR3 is TGCGCCAGCAGCAGAGATGTTACAGCCCGCGGGACCCAGTACTTC.

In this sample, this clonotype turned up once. This chain's CDR3 is CASSYIGTGHVTANVLTF. The CDR3, as DNA: TGTGCCAGCAGCTACATAGGCACCGGGCACGTCACGGCCAACGTCCTGACTTTC. The chain has TRBV5-4 and TRBJ2-6, with no clear D. The germline gives CDR1 SGHNT, CDR2 YYREEE (reference sequence). Trimming took off 3 bases at V and 6 bases at J, with 22 bases between the two ends. The CDR3 loop spans 18 amino acids. Combining the CDR3 with reference TRBV5-4 and TRBJ2-6 gives the whole variable domain ETGVTQSPTHLIKTRGQQVTLRCSSQSGHNTVSWYQQALGQGPQFIFQYYREEENGRGNFPPRFSGLQFPNYSSELNVNALELDDSALYLCASSYIGTGHVTANVLTFGAGSRLTVL.

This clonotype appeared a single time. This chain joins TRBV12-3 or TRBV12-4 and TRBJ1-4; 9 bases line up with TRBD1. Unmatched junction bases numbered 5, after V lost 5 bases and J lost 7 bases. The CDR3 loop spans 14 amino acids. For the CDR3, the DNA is TGTGCCAGCAGTCCTAACAGGGGGCGTGAAAAACTGTTTTTT. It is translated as CASSPNRGREKLFF.